These T cell receptor beta chains were read from a single sample in a study of blood T cell repertoires in COVID-19. This table comes from immunoSEQ multiplex PCR, and its TCRdb copy is limited to in-frame clones, with some not included. Counted here are around 180,000 clones, 80% to 90% occurring once; the ten biggest clones make up roughly 2.2%. Sequences were obtained from peripheral blood. The receptors here all came from a man in his sixties or seventies with active or convalescent COVID-19. Each CDR3 is given with its conserved first and last residue. Each record gives: CDR3 DNA, CDR3 protein, clone size, D gene, J gene, V gene. A D gene is named only where the DNA matches it firmly. Expanded clones get a size class; other rows say once, few or many, or leave the size out.

cdr3_nt: TGTGCCAGCAGCTTAGTGGACAGGGTTTACGAGACCCAGTACTTC
cdr3_aa: CASSLVDRVYETQYF
clone_size: .
d_call: TRBD1
j_call: TRBJ2-5
v_call: TRBV11-2

cdr3_nt: TGCGCCAGCAGCGCCTCGACATGGAATCCACCCGGGGAGCTGTTTTTT
cdr3_aa: CASSASTWNPPGELFF
clone_size: once
d_call: .
j_call: TRBJ2-2
v_call: TRBV5-1

cdr3_nt: TGTGCCAGCTCACCACCTGGACAGACAATAGCCAAAAACATTCAGTACTTC
cdr3_aa: CASSPPGQTIAKNIQYF
clone_size: few
d_call: .
j_call: TRBJ2-4
v_call: TRBV18

cdr3_nt: TGTGCCTGGAGTGACAGGGGGACCGCGAAGGGTCAGCCCCAGCATTTT
cdr3_aa: CAWSDRGTAKGQPQHF
clone_size: .
d_call: TRBD1
j_call: TRBJ1-5
v_call: TRBV30

cdr3_nt: TGTGCCAGCAGCCTCCCCGGGGGGGAAAAACTGTTTTTT
cdr3_aa: CASSLPGGEKLFF
clone_size: .
d_call: .
j_call: TRBJ1-4
v_call: TRBV6-2/TRBV6-3

cdr3_nt: TGTGCCAGCACCCAATCACTAAACTCTGGGGCCAACGTCCTGACTTTC
cdr3_aa: CASTQSLNSGANVLTF
clone_size: .
d_call: .
j_call: TRBJ2-6
v_call: TRBV3-1/TRBV3-2

cdr3_nt: TGTGCCAGCGGACGGGGTTCAGTGAAAGAGACCCAGTACTTC
cdr3_aa: CASGRGSVKETQYF
clone_size: .
d_call: .
j_call: TRBJ2-5
v_call: TRBV3-1/TRBV3-2

cdr3_nt: TGTGCCAGCAGTACCCAGGGGGTCACCGGGGAGCTGTTTTTT
cdr3_aa: CASSTQGVTGELFF
clone_size: .
d_call: TRBD1
j_call: TRBJ2-2
v_call: TRBV6-6

cdr3_nt: TGTGCCAGTCTCGGACAGGGCCCCTACGAGCAGTACTTC
cdr3_aa: CASLGQGPYEQYF
clone_size: .
d_call: TRBD1
j_call: TRBJ2-7
v_call: TRBV19

cdr3_nt: TGCAGCGGGACGGGACAGGGGACCTATGGCTACACCTTC
cdr3_aa: CSGTGQGTYGYTF
clone_size: .
d_call: TRBD1
j_call: TRBJ1-2
v_call: TRBV29-1

cdr3_nt: TGTGCCAGCAGCTTGTCCGGAGCGCCCGAAGAGACCCAGTACTTC
cdr3_aa: CASSLSGAPEETQYF
clone_size: .
d_call: .
j_call: TRBJ2-5
v_call: TRBV5-4

cdr3_nt: TGTGCCAGCAGCTTTGGGACTAGCGGGAGCTACGAGCAGTACTTC
cdr3_aa: CASSFGTSGSYEQYF
clone_size: once
d_call: TRBD2
j_call: TRBJ2-7
v_call: TRBV7-8

cdr3_nt: TGTGCCAGCAGCCTAAAACTAGCATCAGTCTACAATGAGCAGTTCTTC
cdr3_aa: CASSLKLASVYNEQFF
clone_size: .
d_call: .
j_call: TRBJ2-1
v_call: TRBV7-9

cdr3_nt: TGTGCCAGCAGTGAAGCGCGGGGGGAATTCGGGAATTCACCCCTCCACTTT
cdr3_aa: CASSEARGEFGNSPLHF
clone_size: .
d_call: .
j_call: TRBJ1-6
v_call: TRBV2

cdr3_nt: TGCGCCAGCAGCTTGGTAGTGTCGGCGGTCGGGGAGCTGTTTTTT
cdr3_aa: CASSLVVSAVGELFF
clone_size: .
d_call: .
j_call: TRBJ2-2
v_call: TRBV5-1

cdr3_nt: TGCGCCAGCAGCGGGGCAGGCAGGGGCTACAATGAGCAGTTCTTC
cdr3_aa: CASSGAGRGYNEQFF
clone_size: .
d_call: .
j_call: TRBJ2-1
v_call: TRBV5-1

cdr3_nt: TGTGCCAGCAGTGCCGAGGACAGGGAGTTCAATGAGCAGTTCTTC
cdr3_aa: CASSAEDREFNEQFF
clone_size: .
d_call: TRBD1
j_call: TRBJ2-1
v_call: TRBV25-1

cdr3_nt: TGTGCCAGCAGCCAAGAACTAGACAGGACCATCAATCAGCCCCAGCATTTT
cdr3_aa: CASSQELDRTINQPQHF
clone_size: .
d_call: .
j_call: TRBJ1-5
v_call: TRBV3-1/TRBV3-2

cdr3_nt: TGCGCCAGCAGCGGGACAGGGGATTCACCCCTCCACTTT
cdr3_aa: CASSGTGDSPLHF
clone_size: .
d_call: TRBD1
j_call: TRBJ1-6
v_call: TRBV5-1

cdr3_nt: TGTGCCAGCAGCGTAGGAGGTCGGGGGGCTATAGATACGCAGTATTTT
cdr3_aa: CASSVGGRGAIDTQYF
clone_size: .
d_call: .
j_call: TRBJ2-3
v_call: TRBV9

cdr3_nt: TGTGCCAGCAGCATCCAGGGTTTCCCCTACGAGCAGTACTTC
cdr3_aa: CASSIQGFPYEQYF
clone_size: .
d_call: .
j_call: TRBJ2-7
v_call: TRBV9

cdr3_nt: TGTGCCAGCACCCTCGGGACTAGCGGGGGAAAAACGATCGATGAGCAGTTCTTC
cdr3_aa: CASTLGTSGGKTIDEQFF
clone_size: .
d_call: TRBD2
j_call: TRBJ2-1
v_call: TRBV7-6

cdr3_nt: TGCGCCAGCAGCCGACAACCGGGACTAGCGGTTAACACCGGGGAGCTGTTTTTT
cdr3_aa: CASSRQPGLAVNTGELFF
clone_size: .
d_call: TRBD2
j_call: TRBJ2-2
v_call: TRBV4-3

cdr3_nt: TGTGCCAGCAGCTTAGAAGAGGTAACCGGGGAGCTGTTTTTT
cdr3_aa: CASSLEEVTGELFF
clone_size: .
d_call: .
j_call: TRBJ2-2
v_call: TRBV7-8

cdr3_nt: TGTGCCTGGAGTGGGGCCACAGGGGTGAATCAGCCCCAGCATTTT
cdr3_aa: CAWSGATGVNQPQHF
clone_size: .
d_call: TRBD1
j_call: TRBJ1-5
v_call: TRBV30

cdr3_nt: TGTGCCAGTAGTATCCCGGGGTTTAATCAGCCCCAGCATTTT
cdr3_aa: CASSIPGFNQPQHF
clone_size: .
d_call: .
j_call: TRBJ1-5
v_call: TRBV19

cdr3_nt: TGTGCCAGCAGCAAGACAGGGGGAAGACTAGCTTTAGATACGCAGTATTTT
cdr3_aa: CASSKTGGRLALDTQYF
clone_size: .
d_call: TRBD1
j_call: TRBJ2-3
v_call: TRBV7-2

cdr3_nt: TGCAGCGTCCAGTTTTTTGGGACTAGCGGACACAATGAGCAGTTCTTC
cdr3_aa: CSVQFFGTSGHNEQFF
clone_size: few
d_call: TRBD2
j_call: TRBJ2-1
v_call: TRBV29-1

cdr3_nt: TGTGCCAGCGGGACTTACGAGCAGTACTTC
cdr3_aa: CASGTYEQYF
clone_size: .
d_call: .
j_call: TRBJ2-7
v_call: TRBV6-5

cdr3_nt: TGTGCCAGCTCACAGACCTGGACAGCCTTGAGGGAGACCCAGTACTTC
cdr3_aa: CASSQTWTALRETQYF
clone_size: .
d_call: .
j_call: TRBJ2-5
v_call: TRBV18

cdr3_nt: TGTGCCAGCTCAGCCGGGACAGGGTTCGTCGGGGAGCTGTTTTTT
cdr3_aa: CASSAGTGFVGELFF
clone_size: .
d_call: TRBD1
j_call: TRBJ2-2
v_call: TRBV18

cdr3_nt: TGTGCCAGCGGCGGCGGGGGGCTGAACACCATATATTTT
cdr3_aa: CASGGGGLNTIYF
clone_size: .
d_call: .
j_call: TRBJ1-3
v_call: TRBV27

cdr3_nt: TGTGCCAGCAGCCCGGGGGGTGTTGGAAACACCATATATTTT
cdr3_aa: CASSPGGVGNTIYF
clone_size: .
d_call: .
j_call: TRBJ1-3
v_call: TRBV9

cdr3_nt: TGTGCCAGTAGTACCCCCCCCTCAGACAGGCCCAATCAGCCCCAGCATTTT
cdr3_aa: CASSTPPSDRPNQPQHF
clone_size: .
d_call: .
j_call: TRBJ1-5
v_call: TRBV19

cdr3_nt: TGCGCCAGCAGCGTTCAGGGGAGCGCTGAAGCTTTCTTT
cdr3_aa: CASSVQGSAEAFF
clone_size: .
d_call: .
j_call: TRBJ1-1
v_call: TRBV5-1

cdr3_nt: TGTGCCTGGAGTGTACTAGACGAGCAGTACTTC
cdr3_aa: CAWSVLDEQYF
clone_size: .
d_call: .
j_call: TRBJ2-7
v_call: TRBV30

cdr3_nt: TGTGCCAGCAGCCCCTGGGGGGGTTCTTACAATGAGCAGTTCTTC
cdr3_aa: CASSPWGGSYNEQFF
clone_size: .
d_call: TRBD2
j_call: TRBJ2-1
v_call: TRBV7-2

cdr3_nt: TGCAGTGCTAGTCGAGGACAGGGTGATGGCTACACCTTC
cdr3_aa: CSASRGQGDGYTF
clone_size: once
d_call: TRBD1
j_call: TRBJ1-2
v_call: TRBV20-1

cdr3_nt: TGTGCCAGCAGTTATTCTCAGGCCTACTCTGGAAACACCATATATTTT
cdr3_aa: CASSYSQAYSGNTIYF
clone_size: .
d_call: .
j_call: TRBJ1-3
v_call: TRBV6-5

cdr3_nt: TGTGCCAGCACTCTTGGGGCTAGCGGGAGGACGAACACCGGGGAGCTGTTTTTT
cdr3_aa: CASTLGASGRTNTGELFF
clone_size: once
d_call: TRBD2
j_call: TRBJ2-2
v_call: TRBV28

cdr3_nt: TGTGCCAGCAGCGGACAGAACCCTAATGAAAAACTGTTTTTT
cdr3_aa: CASSGQNPNEKLFF
clone_size: .
d_call: .
j_call: TRBJ1-4
v_call: TRBV28

cdr3_nt: TGCGCCAGCAGCCAAGAAGGACACACGAATTCACCCCTCCACTTT
cdr3_aa: CASSQEGHTNSPLHF
clone_size: .
d_call: .
j_call: TRBJ1-6
v_call: TRBV4-1

cdr3_nt: TGTGCCAGCAGCCTAGGACAGACTAATTATGGCTACACCTTC
cdr3_aa: CASSLGQTNYGYTF
clone_size: .
d_call: .
j_call: TRBJ1-2
v_call: TRBV28

cdr3_nt: TGTGCCAGCAGTTTGAGGCGGTATGGCTACACCTTC
cdr3_aa: CASSLRRYGYTF
clone_size: .
d_call: .
j_call: TRBJ1-2
v_call: TRBV28

cdr3_nt: TGTGCCAGCAGCTTGGGGGGGCTTGGTCAGCCCCAGCATTTT
cdr3_aa: CASSLGGLGQPQHF
clone_size: .
d_call: .
j_call: TRBJ1-5
v_call: TRBV5-5